This record covers a single TCR beta chain. The target of this receptor is not known. Qualities for individual bases were not recorded, and no much larger clone is one base off. Each clonotype received, on average, roughly 9.6x coverage in deep resolution sequencing performed on a MiSeq, where the target depth lay between 1 in 1 million and 1 in 200,000 T cells. The immunoSEQ hsTCRB Kit was used to generate the TCR beta libraries. In the paper's pipeline: The data were analyzed with ImmunoSEQ Analyzer and ImmunoSEQ Data Assistant, and V, D and J gene assignments followed IMGT definitions. Clonality, which ranges from 0 to 1, was calculated as one minus the normalized Shannon entropy of productive rearrangement frequencies. Only overrepresented clonotypes making up at least 0.05% of each patient's repertoire were included in the public clonotype analysis. About twelve repertoires from age-matched healthy donors, obtained from immuneACCESS, served as clonality controls. TCRdb limited this immuneACCESS table to in-frame rearrangements with V and J called. A share of clones is missing; checked studies link under half to unresolved V genes, and the rest is unexplained. The DNA was the basis for D and trimming; V, J and clone size are from that table. The sample table shows roughly 28,000 clones, and around 57% are seen once. The ten largest clonotypes hold roughly 15% of the sample.

The sample originates from a study of cytotoxic CD8 clonotypes in ibrutinib-treated CLL (dated by TCRdb to about 2021). A note on the overall study: The cohort had 11 to 12 relapsed/refractory and 15 treatment-naive patients; 17 to 18 were IGHV unmutated. Responses were partial in around 25 patients and complete in 2; after median about 70 months follow-up, roughly 14 stayed in remission and 12 progressed. Response samples were obtained after a median of around eleven months of treatment, with a range of roughly 6 to 40 months. An average of about 260,000 productive templates and some 100,000 productive rearrangements was obtained per sample. Of the roughly 81 people in the trial, 26 had longitudinal samples available. Cryopreserved peripheral blood mononuclear cells were collected at three points: before therapy, at response, and at either sustained remission or disease progression.

What the research found in general, with its limitations: At baseline, clonality was higher than in age-matched healthy donors and showed a strong correlation with circulating CD8+ T-cell counts. Public clonotypes were found to be uncommon and were observed to contract or remain stable during treatment; the increase in clonality was shown to reflect expansion of private clonotypes at ibrutinib response. Clonality rose at ibrutinib response, remained stable during sustained remission, and dropped back toward baseline at progression. Lymph node repertoires were not examined, and the timing of sampling was not matched between patients in sustained remission and those whose disease progressed.

From its cysteine to its phenylalanine, the CDR3 spans 13 amino acids. Only the CDR3 DNA stays, 39 bases, in frame from base 1. CDR1 and CDR2 were assigned from the germline V gene as SGHRS and YFSETQ. Cut back by 3 bases and 2 bases, the V and J ends lie 8 bases apart. Roughly 1.8 micrograms of genomic DNA were extracted from cryopreserved PBMCs for TCR beta library preparation. Longitudinal blood samples from CLL patients on ibrutinib monotherapy underwent high-throughput TCR beta sequencing. The patients took part in an open-label, single-center phase 2 trial of ibrutinib monotherapy. The V gene is TRBV5-1 and the J gene is TRBJ2-5; no D gene is confidently identified. The sample here was PBMCs, taken before ibrutinib treatment. The sequence was collected from a human donor with chronic lymphocytic leukemia. The nucleotide sequence reads as follows: TGCGCCAGCAGCTGGTCACAGCAAGAGACCCAGTACTTC. Its coded protein is CASSWSQQETQYF.